Sequencing of this TCR beta chain was carried out in a study of tissue T cells after allogeneic stem cell transplantation. Study information: This research-autopsy study prospectively enrolled adult allogeneic hematopoietic cell transplant recipients with steroid-refractory graft-versus-host disease. Patients with graft-versus-host disease had grafts: several unmodified, three CD34-selected and T-cell-depleted.

Study outcomes and limitations: The study did not identify alloreactive or antigen-specific tissue TCRs, and some clones might be persisting host cells.

Trimming removed 0 bases from V and 10 bases from J, with 14 bases in between. The CDR3 has 14 amino acids. Germline V lookup: CDR1 SGHRS, CDR2 YFSETQ. Remarks on this clone: What it binds is not known.

CDR3 sequences, V/J genes, frequencies and template counts came from survey-depth TCRbeta sequencing. The repertoire was sequenced with immunoSEQ multiplex PCR; TCRdb's copy has only in-frame clones and lacks some. The sample shows under 50,000 clones, about nine tenths of them seen only once. The clonotype was recovered from a woman between 35 and 75 years old who later had graft-versus-host disease after an allogeneic stem cell transplant. The sample was blood, taken before transplantation. This chain connects TRBV5-1 to TRBJ2-1; tentative D call: TRBD2 (5 bases). CDR3 in amino acids: CASSLESGGLEQFF. CDR3 DNA: TGCGCCAGCAGCTTGGAGTCCGGCGGACTCGAGCAGTTCTTC.